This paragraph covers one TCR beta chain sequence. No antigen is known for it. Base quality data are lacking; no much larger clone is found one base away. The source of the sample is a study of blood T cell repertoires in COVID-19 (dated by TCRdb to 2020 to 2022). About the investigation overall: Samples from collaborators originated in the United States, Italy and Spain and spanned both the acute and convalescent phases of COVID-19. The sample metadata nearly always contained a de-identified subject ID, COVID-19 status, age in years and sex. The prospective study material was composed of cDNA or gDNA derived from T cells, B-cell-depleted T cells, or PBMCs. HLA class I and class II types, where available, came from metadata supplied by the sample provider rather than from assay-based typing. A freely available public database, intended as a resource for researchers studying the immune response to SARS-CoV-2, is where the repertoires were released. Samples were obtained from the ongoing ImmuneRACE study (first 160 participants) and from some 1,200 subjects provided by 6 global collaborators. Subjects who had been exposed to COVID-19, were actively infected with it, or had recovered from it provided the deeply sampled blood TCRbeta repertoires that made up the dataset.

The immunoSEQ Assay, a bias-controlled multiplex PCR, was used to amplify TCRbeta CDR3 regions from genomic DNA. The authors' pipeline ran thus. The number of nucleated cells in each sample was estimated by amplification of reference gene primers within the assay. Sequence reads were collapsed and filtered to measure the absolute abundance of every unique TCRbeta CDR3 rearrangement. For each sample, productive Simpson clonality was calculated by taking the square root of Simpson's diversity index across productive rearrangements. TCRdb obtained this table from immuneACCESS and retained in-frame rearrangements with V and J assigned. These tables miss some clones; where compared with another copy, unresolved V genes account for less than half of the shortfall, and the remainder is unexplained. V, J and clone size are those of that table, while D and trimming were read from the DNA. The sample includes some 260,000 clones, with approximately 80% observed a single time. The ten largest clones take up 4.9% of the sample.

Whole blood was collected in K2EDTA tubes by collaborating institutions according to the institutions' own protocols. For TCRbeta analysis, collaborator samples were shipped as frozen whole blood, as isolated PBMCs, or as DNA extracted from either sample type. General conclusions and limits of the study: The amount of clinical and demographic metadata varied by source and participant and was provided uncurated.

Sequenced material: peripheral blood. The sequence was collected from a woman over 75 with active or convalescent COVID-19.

The sequence in DNA is TGTGCCAGCAGTCCCCAGGCGGGCTATGGCTACACCTTC. It translates to CASSPQAGYGYTF. The V and J genes are TRBV25-1 and TRBJ1-2; no D segment can be confidently identified. The CDR3 spans 13 residues, from the cysteine through the phenylalanine. The read is trimmed to its CDR3 DNA, 39 bases read in frame from base 1. Sequences MGHDK (CDR1) and SYGVNS (CDR2) are obtained from the germline V gene. The junction carries 11 bases between V and J, which are trimmed by 5 bases and 4 bases respectively.